This TCR beta chain was captured by sequencing in a study of CD8+CD57+ T cells in acquired aplastic anemia. Study at large: Mean yield of DNA from sorted CD4+ and CD8+ cells was about 3.2 ug. Whole-study results and caveats: Controls did not differ significantly from patients in CD8+ Simpson's diversity.

Genomic DNA acted as the template from which TCR beta VDJ combination and CDR3 sequence profiling were carried out. TCRdb re-called the reads with MiXCR, one entry per CDR3 protein. Of more than 100,000 distinct CDR3 sequences in the sample, around 48% were seen once. This clonotype has a single count. What it recognizes is unknown. CDR3 length equals 13 residues. Per germline, CDR1 SQVTM and CDR2 ANQGSEA. V lost 6 bases and J 8 bases, leaving 16 bases between the germline ends. The clonotype originates from a human donor in good health, serving as a control. The chain has TRBV29-1 and TRBJ1-4, with D uncertain. The sequenced sample was sorted CD4+, CD8+, or CD8+CD57+ T cells (not recorded which) from PBMCs. The CDR3 sequence is CSVPDDSAEKLFF. The CDR3 DNA sequence: TGCAGCGTCCCGGACGATTCGGCCGAAAAACTGTTTTTT.